Listed here are 9 T cell receptor beta chains from one sample, sequenced in a study of PD-1 blockade in classical Hodgkin lymphoma. Relapse was seen in all patients after autologous stem cell transplantation, and brentuximab vedotin exposure was variable. Here immunoSEQ multiplex PCR was the method, and the copy in TCRdb shows in-frame clones only, minus some. The table lists tens of thousands of clones, around 80% of them singletons. The sample was peripheral blood mononuclear cells (PBMCs), taken at baseline. These receptor sequences come from a human donor with classical Hodgkin lymphoma.

This chain joins TRBV9 and TRBJ2-3, with TRBD1 identical over 11 bases. V was pared by 2 bases and J by 0 bases, with 2 bases of the junction left unmatched. The germline V gene has CDR1 SGDLS and CDR2 YYNGEE. The CDR3 length is 16 residues. CDR3 coding DNA: TGTGCCAGCAGCGTGGGGACAGGGGGAAGCACAGATACGCAGTATTTT. Encoded protein: CASSVGTGGSTDTQYF. The full variable domain, in which reference TRBV9 and TRBJ2-3 provide the parts outside the CDR3, is DSGVTQTPKHLITATGQRVTLRCSPRSGDLSVYWYQQSLDQGLQFLIQYYNGEERAKGNILERFSAQQFPDLHSELNLSSLELGDSALYFCASSVGTGGSTDTQYFGPGTRLTVL.

This clone has only one observation. The V gene is TRBV7-9, the J gene TRBJ2-1; a weak D match, TRBD2 (5 bases). The CDR3 covers 14 residues. Trimming shortened V by 5 bases and J by 2 bases, and 10 bases separated the two germline ends. The germline V gene encodes CDR1 SEHNR and CDR2 FQNEAQ (reference sequence). The CDR3 DNA sequence: TGTGCCAGCAGCCGGGATGAAACCTACAATGAGCAGTTCTTC. It translates to CASSRDETYNEQFF.

This chain joins TRBV6-5 and TRBJ2-1, with D possibly being TRBD2 (5 bases). The CDR3 runs 16 residues. CDR1 and CDR2 (germline): MNHEY, SVGAGI. V shed 0 bases and J shed 4 bases, with 13 bases lying between them. CDR3 residues: CASSYSSSGLYNEQFF. CDR3 coding DNA: TGTGCCAGCAGTTACTCGTCCTCGGGATTATACAATGAGCAGTTCTTC.

The rearrangement uses TRBV30 and TRBJ2-5; D perhaps matches TRBD1 (5 bases). Germline lookup yields CDR1 GTSNPN and CDR2 SVGIG (reference sequence). This CDR3 spans 15 amino acids. The V gene lost 0 bases and the J gene lost 2 bases, with 13 bases spanning the gap. The CDR3 nucleotides are TGTGCCTGGAGTGTACTTAGGACACTGCAAGAGACCCAGTACTTC. It specifies CAWSVLRTLQETQYF.

This clone was counted a single time. The chain employs TRBV9 and TRBJ2-3, with TRBD1 matching 11 bases. CDR3 length: 18 residues. V trimming: 0 bases; J trimming: 1 base; junction bases outside the gene matches: 7. Germline V gene lookup returns CDR1 SGDLS and CDR2 YYNGEE. This chain's CDR3 is CASSVGTGGFFGTDTQYF. The CDR3 DNA is TGTGCCAGCAGCGTAGGGACAGGGGGCTTCTTTGGCACAGATACGCAGTATTTT.

V usage is TRBV7-9 and J usage is TRBJ1-4, with a possible D match to TRBD1 (5 bases). Germline V gene data show CDR1 as SEHNR and CDR2 as FQNEAQ (reference sequence). This CDR3 region has 14 residues. V lost 5 bases, J lost 8 bases, and 15 bases lay in between. The CDR3 nucleotides are TGTGCCAGCAGCCCTCCTCCAGGGAGCGAAAAACTGTTTTTT. Its translation is CASSPPPGSEKLFF.

The chain couples TRBV7-8 to TRBJ2-2; no clear D gene. Germline CDR1 reads SGHVS; CDR2 reads FQNEAQ. Trimming cost V 1 base and J 6 bases, with 9 bases left between them. The CDR3 is 14 residues long. CDR3 loop: CASSLGASAGELFF. CDR3 sequence (DNA): TGTGCCAGCAGCTTAGGCGCTTCCGCCGGGGAGCTGTTTTTT.

The V and J genes are TRBV2 and TRBJ2-1, with a weak D call TRBD2 (6 bases). This CDR3 comprises 14 residues. The V end lost 6 bases, the J end lost 10 bases, and 19 bases lay between the germline ends. Germline V gives CDR1 SNHLY, CDR2 FYNNEI. CDR3 DNA: TGTGCCAGCAGCGCTACTTCAAGGGAGGAGGAGCAGTTCTTC. Protein sequence: CASSATSREEEQFF.

The V and J genes are TRBV19 and TRBJ1-2; D gene ambiguous. With 1 base removed from V and 2 bases from J, the gap between germline ends came to 11 bases. The CDR3 extends over 15 amino acids. Germline V gene lookup returns CDR1 LNHDA and CDR2 SQIVND (reference sequence). CDR3 protein: CASSIVQTGNYGYTF. In DNA, the CDR3 is TGTGCCAGTAGTATAGTACAAACCGGGAACTATGGCTACACCTTC.